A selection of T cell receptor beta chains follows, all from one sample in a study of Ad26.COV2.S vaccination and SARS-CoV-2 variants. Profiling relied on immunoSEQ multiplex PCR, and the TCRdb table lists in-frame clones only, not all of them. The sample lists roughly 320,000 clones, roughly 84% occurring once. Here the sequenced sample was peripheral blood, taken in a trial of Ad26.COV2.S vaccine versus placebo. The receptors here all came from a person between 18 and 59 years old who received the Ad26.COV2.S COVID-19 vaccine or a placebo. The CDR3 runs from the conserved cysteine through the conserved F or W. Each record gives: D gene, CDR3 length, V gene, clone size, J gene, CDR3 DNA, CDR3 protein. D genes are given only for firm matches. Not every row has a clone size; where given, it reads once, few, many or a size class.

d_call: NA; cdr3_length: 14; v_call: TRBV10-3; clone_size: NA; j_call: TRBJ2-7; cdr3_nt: TGTGCCACCCGGGAACTGTCGAGCTCCTACGAGCAGTACTTC; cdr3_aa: CATRELSSSYEQYF
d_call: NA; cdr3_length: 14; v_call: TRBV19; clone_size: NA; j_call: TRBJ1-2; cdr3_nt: TGTGCCAGTAATCCCGGACTGCTGAACTATGGCTACACCTTC; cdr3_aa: CASNPGLLNYGYTF
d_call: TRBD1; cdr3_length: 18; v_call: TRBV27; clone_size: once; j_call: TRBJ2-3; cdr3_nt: TGTGCCAGCAGTCCGGACAGGGGGCCCAGGCGCGATACGGATACGCAGTATTTT; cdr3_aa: CASSPDRGPRRDTDTQYF
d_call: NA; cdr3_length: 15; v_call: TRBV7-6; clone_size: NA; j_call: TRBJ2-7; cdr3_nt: TGTGCCAGCAGCTTAGTAGGAGGCAAGTCCTACGAGCAGTACTTC; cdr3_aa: CASSLVGGKSYEQYF
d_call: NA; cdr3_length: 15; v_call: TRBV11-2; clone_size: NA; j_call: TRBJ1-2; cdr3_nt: TGTGCCAGCAGCACGATTCCTCGCTCTAACTATGGCTACACCTTC; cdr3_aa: CASSTIPRSNYGYTF
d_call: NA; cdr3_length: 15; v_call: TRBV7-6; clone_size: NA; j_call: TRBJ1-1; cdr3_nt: TGTGCCAGCACCCCCGGCCGACAGACCAACACTGAAGCTTTCTTT; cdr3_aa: CASTPGRQTNTEAFF
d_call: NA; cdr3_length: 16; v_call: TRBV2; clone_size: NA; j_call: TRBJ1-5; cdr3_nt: TGTGCCAGCAGTGATCAGACATCAGGAGGCAATCAGCCCCAGCATTTT; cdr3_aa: CASSDQTSGGNQPQHF
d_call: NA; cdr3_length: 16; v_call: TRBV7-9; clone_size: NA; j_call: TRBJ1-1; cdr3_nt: TGTGCCAGCAGCACAAGGCGGGCGAACCTCCCGACTGAAGCTTTCTTT; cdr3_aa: CASSTRRANLPTEAFF
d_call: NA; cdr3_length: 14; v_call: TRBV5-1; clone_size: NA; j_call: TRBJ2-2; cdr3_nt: TGCGCCAGCAGCAAGGACCCTAACGGCGGGGAGCTGTTTTTT; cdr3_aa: CASSKDPNGGELFF
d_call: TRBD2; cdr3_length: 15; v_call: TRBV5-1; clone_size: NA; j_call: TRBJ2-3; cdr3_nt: TGCGCCAGCAGCTTGGCGGGGGGGCCCACAGATACGCAGTATTTT; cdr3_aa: CASSLAGGPTDTQYF
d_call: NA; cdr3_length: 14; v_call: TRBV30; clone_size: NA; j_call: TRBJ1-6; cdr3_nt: TGTGCCTGGAGTGTGGGCGGGTATAATTCACCCCTCCACTTT; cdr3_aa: CAWSVGGYNSPLHF
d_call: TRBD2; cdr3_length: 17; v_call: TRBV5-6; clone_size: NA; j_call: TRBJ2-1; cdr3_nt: TGTGCCAGCAGCCCTGACCTCGGACTAGCGGGGGGCGGTGAGCAGTTCTTC; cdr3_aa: CASSPDLGLAGGGEQFF
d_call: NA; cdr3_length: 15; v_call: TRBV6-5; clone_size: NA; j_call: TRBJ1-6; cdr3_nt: TGTGCCAGCAGTTACGATAGGGGGTATAATTCACCCCTCCACTTT; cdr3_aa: CASSYDRGYNSPLHF
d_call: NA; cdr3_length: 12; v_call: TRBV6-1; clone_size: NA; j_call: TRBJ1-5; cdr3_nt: TGTGCCAGCAGTGAAAGGAATCAGCCCCAGCATTTT; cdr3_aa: CASSERNQPQHF
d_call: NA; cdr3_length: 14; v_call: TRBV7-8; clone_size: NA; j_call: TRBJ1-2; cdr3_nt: TGTGCCAGCAGCTTAGGGGAAGGGGGCTATGGCTACACCTTC; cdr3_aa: CASSLGEGGYGYTF
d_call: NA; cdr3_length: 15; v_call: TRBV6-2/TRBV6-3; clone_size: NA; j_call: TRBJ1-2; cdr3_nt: TGTGCCAGCAGTTACATGGATGGCACCTACTATGGCTACACCTTC; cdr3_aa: CASSYMDGTYYGYTF
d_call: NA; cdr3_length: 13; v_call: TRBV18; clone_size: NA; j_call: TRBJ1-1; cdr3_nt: TGTGCCAGCTCTCTGAATAGAAACACTGAAGCTTTCTTT; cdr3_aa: CASSLNRNTEAFF
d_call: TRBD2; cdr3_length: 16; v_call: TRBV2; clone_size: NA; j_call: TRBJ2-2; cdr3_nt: TGTGCCAGCTCCGTGGGGGAGGGACCTTCAGGCGGGGAGCTGTTTTTT; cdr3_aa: CASSVGEGPSGGELFF
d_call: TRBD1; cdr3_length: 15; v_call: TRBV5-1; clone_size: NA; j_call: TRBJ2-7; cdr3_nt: TGCGCCAGCAGCAATGGCCCGGGACAGGGTTACGAGCAGTACTTC; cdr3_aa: CASSNGPGQGYEQYF
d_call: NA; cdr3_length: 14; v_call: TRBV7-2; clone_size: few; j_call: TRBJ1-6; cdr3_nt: TGTGCCAGCAGCCCGAGCCAGGTTAGGTCACCCCTCCACTTT; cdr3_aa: CASSPSQVRSPLHF
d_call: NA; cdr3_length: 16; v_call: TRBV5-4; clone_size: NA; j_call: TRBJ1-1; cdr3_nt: TGTGCCAGCAGCCCCTGGCCCAGCCAGACGAACACTGAAGCTTTCTTT; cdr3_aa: CASSPWPSQTNTEAFF
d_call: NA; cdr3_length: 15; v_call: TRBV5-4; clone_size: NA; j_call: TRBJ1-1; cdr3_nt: TGTGCCAGCAGCTTGGAATTTACAGTGAACACTGAAGCTTTCTTT; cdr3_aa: CASSLEFTVNTEAFF
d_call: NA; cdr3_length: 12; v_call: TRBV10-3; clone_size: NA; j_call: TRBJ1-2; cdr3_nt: TGTGCCATCAGTGACACCAACTATGGCTACACCTTC; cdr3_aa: CAISDTNYGYTF
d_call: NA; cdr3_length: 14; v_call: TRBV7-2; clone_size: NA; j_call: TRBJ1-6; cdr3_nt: TGTGCCAGCAGCCCTGGCTCCTATAATTCACCCCTCCACTTT; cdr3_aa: CASSPGSYNSPLHF
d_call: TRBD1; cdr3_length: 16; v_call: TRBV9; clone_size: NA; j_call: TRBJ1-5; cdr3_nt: TGTGCCAGCAGCGTAGGGCCAGGGGGTAGCAATCAGCCCCAGCATTTT; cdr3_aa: CASSVGPGGSNQPQHF
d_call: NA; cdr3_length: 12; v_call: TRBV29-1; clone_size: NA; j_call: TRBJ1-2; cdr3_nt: TGCAGCGTTGGAGGGATTAACTATGGCTACACCTTC; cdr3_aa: CSVGGINYGYTF
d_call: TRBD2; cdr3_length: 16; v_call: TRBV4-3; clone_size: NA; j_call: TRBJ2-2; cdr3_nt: TGCGCCAGCAGCCAAGGGGGACTAGCGGGTACCGGGGAGCTGTTTTTT; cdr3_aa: CASSQGGLAGTGELFF
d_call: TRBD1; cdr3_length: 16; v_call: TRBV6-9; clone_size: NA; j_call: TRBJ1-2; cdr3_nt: TGTGCCAGCAGTTATTCGGCGGGACAGGGCCTCTATGGCTACACCTTC; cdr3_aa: CASSYSAGQGLYGYTF